A single sample is the source of the 25 T cell receptor beta chains below, sequenced in a study of PD-L1 blockade in urothelial cancer. Some clones are missing from TCRdb's copy, which holds only in-frame ones; the method was immunoSEQ multiplex PCR. The sample lists around 69,000 clones; around 93% were seen once. The time point: peripheral blood 6 weeks after treatment start. The input for sequencing was PBMCs, taken around atezolizumab (anti-PD-L1) treatment. All receptors derive from a woman older than 75 with urothelial cancer.

This clone was detected once. The chain joins TRBV5-1 to TRBJ2-5; 9 bases are a match to TRBD1. CDR1 and CDR2 from the germline V gene are SGHRS and YFSETQ. V trimming: 4 bases; J trimming: 2 bases; junction bases outside the gene matches: 9. This CDR3 region has 16 residues. The CDR3 loop reads CASSIGSTGGQETQYF. Here the CDR3 DNA reads TGCGCCAGCAGCATAGGGTCGACAGGGGGTCAAGAGACCCAGTACTTC. Based on the CDR3 plus reference TRBV5-1 and TRBJ2-5, the full variable domain is KAGVTQTPRYLIKTRGQQVTLSCSPISGHRSVSWYQQTPGQGLQFLFEYFSETQRNKGNFPGRFSGRQFSNSRSEMNVSTLELGDSALYLCASSIGSTGGQETQYFGPGTRLLVL.

The chain recombines TRBV19 with TRBJ2-7; 8 positions match TRBD1. Losses at the gene ends were 8 bases for V and 0 bases for J; bases not matched to a gene: 9. Germline CDR1 and CDR2: LNHDA and SQIVND (reference sequence). The CDR3 consists of 15 residues. The CDR3 region is CASARQGSYSYEQYF. The DNA for the CDR3 is TGTGCCAGTGCCAGACAGGGGAGTTACTCCTACGAGCAGTACTTC.

J is TRBJ2-2 and V is TRBV19, with TRBD2 matching over 11 bases. In germline, CDR1 is LNHDA, CDR2 SQIVND (reference sequence). The CDR3 length is 15 residues. Trimming cost V 5 bases and J 1 base; bases outside gene matches: 0. This CDR3 is CASSLAGGNTGELFF. The CDR3 coding sequence is TGTGCCAGTAGTCTAGCGGGAGGGAACACCGGGGAGCTGTTTTTT.

The V call is TRBV19, the J call TRBJ1-5, with D maybe TRBD1 (6 bases). Trimming removed 3 bases at V and 3 bases at J, with 18 bases between. The CDR3 totals 17 residues. Germline V gene data show CDR1 as LNHDA and CDR2 as SQIVND (reference sequence). The CDR3: CASSMSVGGRVNQPQHF. The CDR3 bases are TGTGCCAGTAGTATGAGCGTAGGGGGACGGGTCAATCAGCCCCAGCATTTT. Full variable domain (remainder filled in from reference TRBV19 and TRBJ1-5): DGGITQSPKYLFRKEGQNVTLSCEQNLNHDAMYWYRQDPGQGLRLIYYSQIVNDFQKGDIAEGYSVSREKKESFPLTVTSAQKNPTAFYLCASSMSVGGRVNQPQHFGDGTRLSIL.

The chain couples TRBV7-8 to TRBJ2-1; D is undetermined. Germline loops: CDR1 SGHVS, CDR2 FQNEAQ. The CDR3 contains 14 residues. V dropped 2 bases and J dropped 5 bases, with 10 bases sitting between them. CDR3 sequence (DNA): TGTGCCAGCAGCTTAATTACAGCCGACAATGAGCAGTTCTTC. This codes for CASSLITADNEQFF.

This rearrangement joins TRBV7-3 to TRBJ1-2; TRBD1 might be the D (5 bases). V was clipped by 6 bases and J by 4 bases, with 24 bases between them. The CDR3 runs 17 residues. Germline CDR1 is SGHTA and CDR2 is FQGTGA. This CDR3 reads CASSNRGGIGAPYGYTF. DNA for the CDR3: TGTGCCAGCAGTAATAGAGGCGGAATAGGGGCACCCTATGGCTACACCTTC.

This clone was picked up one time. This CDR3 is CASSPSEVRTDTQYF. The CDR3 coding sequence is TGTGCCAGCAGCCCTTCTGAGGTCCGGACAGATACGCAGTATTTT. This sequence joins TRBV7-9 and TRBJ2-3; D gene unclear. The CDR3 totals 15 residues. Trimming removed 5 bases at V and 3 bases at J, with 15 bases between. Germline assignment: CDR1 SEHNR and CDR2 FQNEAQ (reference sequence).

The gene calls are TRBV29-1 and TRBJ2-3, with 9 nucleotides matching TRBD2. Germline lookup yields CDR1 SQVTM and CDR2 ANQGSEA. The CDR3 is made up of 16 amino acids. Trimming removed 0 bases from V and 2 bases from J; junction bases left unmatched: 6. DNA of the CDR3: TGCAGCGTTGAAGAACGACTAGCGGCAGACACAGATACGCAGTATTTT. Residues: CSVEERLAADTDTQYF.

This chain connects TRBV18 to TRBJ1-4; 7 nucleotides match TRBD1. CDR1 is KGHSH, CDR2 LQKENI, per germline. CDR3 length: 14 amino acids. The V segment lost 6 bases and the J segment 12 bases; nucleotides outside the gene matches: 13. The chain's CDR3 is CASSLGSSGGELFF. CDR3 sequence (DNA): TGTGCCAGCTCGCTCGGGTCTTCAGGGGGTGAACTGTTTTTT. Full variable domain (outside the CDR3, taken from reference TRBV18 and TRBJ1-4): NAGVMQNPRHLVRRRGQEARLRCSPMKGHSHVYWYRQLPEEGLKFMVYLQKENIIDESGMPKERFSAEFPKEGPSILRIQQVVRGDSAAYFCASSLGSSGGELFFGSGTQLSVL.

This clone was detected only a few times. This chain joins TRBV6-6 and TRBJ2-7, with D maybe TRBD2 (5 bases). V was trimmed by 10 bases and J by 4 bases, leaving 17 bases between them. Germline lookup yields CDR1 MNHNY and CDR2 SVGAGI (reference sequence). The length of the CDR3 is 13 residues. Written as DNA, the CDR3 is TGTGCCACCACCCGGGGTCTGGTATACGAGCAGTACTTC. Its translation: CATTRGLVYEQYF.

The V gene is TRBV2, the J gene TRBJ2-1; TRBD2 matches at 7 bases. Trimming removed 8 bases from V and 4 bases from J; junction bases left unmatched: 14. The CDR3 sequence is 16 residues long. The V gene's germline CDR1 is SNHLY and CDR2 FYNNEI. The CDR3 coding sequence is TGTGCCAGCCGATCCTACCCGAGCGGGACGTACAATGAGCAGTTCTTC. Translating gives CASRSYPSGTYNEQFF.

J is TRBJ2-1 and V is TRBV28, with 14 positions matching TRBD2. Germline assignment: CDR1 MDHEN and CDR2 SYDVKM. The ends lost 9 bases at V and 10 bases at J; junction bases unmatched: 8. CDR3 length equals 14 residues. The CDR3 DNA is TGTGCCAGTACGACTAGCGGGAGGGTGGGCGAGCAGTTCTTC. It encodes CASTTSGRVGEQFF.

The chain has TRBV2 and TRBJ2-3, with 8 bases lining up with TRBD2. The CDR3 totals 15 residues. Germline-derived CDR1 and CDR2 are SNHLY and FYNNEI. The junction had 5 bases not matched to a gene; V was cut back by 4 bases and J by 2 bases. CDR3 DNA sequence: TGTGCCAGCAGTGGGTTAGCGGGGTACACAGATACGCAGTATTTT. It is translated as CASSGLAGYTDTQYF.

This chain uses TRBV5-4 with TRBJ2-2; 7 positions match TRBD2. The CDR3 is 16 residues long. Per germline, CDR1 SGHNT and CDR2 YYREEE (reference sequence). The ends lost 5 bases at V and 3 bases at J; junction bases unmatched: 10. CDR3: CASRPGEGRHTGELFF. CDR3 DNA: TGTGCCAGCAGACCCGGGGAGGGGCGGCACACCGGGGAGCTGTTTTTT. The full variable domain, rest sourced from reference TRBV5-4 and TRBJ2-2, is ETGVTQSPTHLIKTRGQQVTLRCSSQSGHNTVSWYQQALGQGPQFIFQYYREEENGRGNFPPRFSGLQFPNYSSELNVNALELDDSALYLCASRPGEGRHTGELFFGEGSRLTVL.

V gene TRBV9 combines with J gene TRBJ2-7, with TRBD2 matching over 12 bases. V dropped 7 bases and J dropped 0; count of bases not matched to a gene: 5. The CDR3 loop spans 15 amino acids. Germline CDR1 reads SGDLS; CDR2 reads YYNGEE. CDR3 loop: CASASTSGSSYEQYF. The CDR3 DNA follows: TGTGCCAGCGCATCGACTAGCGGGAGCTCCTACGAGCAGTACTTC.

V gene TRBV5-1 combines with J gene TRBJ2-1, with a possible D match to TRBD2 (5 bases). Germline loops: CDR1 SGHRS, CDR2 YFSETQ. Trimming stripped 5 bases from V and 2 bases from J, with 8 bases between. The CDR3 covers 13 residues. The CDR3 protein is CASREDTYNEQFF. CDR3 DNA: TGCGCCAGCAGGGAGGATACCTACAATGAGCAGTTCTTC.

This clone has just one count. This rearrangement joins TRBV12-5 to TRBJ2-2, with D possibly matching TRBD2 (6 bases). V lost 7 bases to trimming and J lost 6 bases, with 12 bases between them. The CDR3 runs 13 residues. CDR1 and CDR2 (germline): LGHNT, FRNRAP. The CDR3 DNA is TGTGCTAGTGCGCCGCCGGGGGCCGGGGAGCTGTTTTTT. As protein: CASAPPGAGELFF.

The rearrangement uses TRBV27 and TRBJ2-7; D might be TRBD1 (5 bases). In germline, CDR1 is MNHEY, CDR2 SMNVEV (reference sequence). The CDR3 has 13 residues. With 3 bases removed from V and 4 bases from J, the gap between germline ends came to 10 bases. For the CDR3, the DNA is TGTGCCAGCAGTTTTTGGGCAGGGTACGAGCAGTACTTC. It specifies CASSFWAGYEQYF.

This clone was recorded a few times. The chain combines TRBV6-5 with TRBJ2-5; 8 positions agree with TRBD2. The V segment lost 5 bases and the J segment 7 bases; nucleotides outside the gene matches: 9. Germline V lookup: CDR1 MNHEY, CDR2 SVGAGI. The CDR3 contains 14 residues. The CDR3 sequence: CASSGSLSGRTQYF. The CDR3 region has the DNA TGTGCCAGCAGTGGCTCCTTGAGCGGGAGGACCCAGTACTTC.

J is TRBJ2-7 and V is TRBV28, with 10 nucleotides matching TRBD1. CDR1 and CDR2 (germline): MDHEN, SYDVKM. This CDR3 comprises 15 residues. Unmatched junction bases numbered 3, after V lost 1 base and J lost 3 bases. CDR3 bases: TGTGCCAGCAGTTTATCGGGACAGGGGAGCTACGAGCAGTACTTC. Protein: CASSLSGQGSYEQYF.

The V gene is TRBV5-1, the J gene TRBJ2-1; TRBD2 might be the D (6 bases). The CDR3 is made up of 14 amino acids. Between the trimmed V and J ends, which lost 4 bases and 5 bases, there was a span of 13 bases. The germline V gene encodes CDR1 SGHRS and CDR2 YFSETQ. DNA for the CDR3: TGCGCCAGCAGCCCAGGACTACCCAACAATGAGCAGTTCTTC. This gives the protein CASSPGLPNNEQFF.

The chain is built from TRBV7-2 and TRBJ2-7; 7 bases align to TRBD1. J lost 6 bases, V lost 1 base, and 6 bases had no gene match. The germline V gene encodes CDR1 SGHTA and CDR2 FQGNSA. The CDR3 length is 14 residues. Here the CDR3 DNA reads TGTGCCAGCAGCTTAGAGGTGAACAGGGGCGAGCAGTACTTC. Encoded protein: CASSLEVNRGEQYF.

This clone has only one observation. The chain uses TRBV9 and TRBJ2-1; TRBD2 agrees at 10 bases. The CDR3 has 13 residues. V shed 2 bases and J 10 bases; nucleotides not matched to a gene: 3. Looked up from germline, CDR1 is SGDLS and CDR2 is YYNGEE. The CDR3 loop reads CASSVEREGEQFF. Here the CDR3 DNA reads TGTGCCAGCAGCGTGGAGCGGGAGGGGGAGCAGTTCTTC.

The chain recombines TRBV19 with TRBJ1-2; unclear D gene. V dropped 5 bases and J dropped 2 bases, with 9 bases sitting between them. CDR1 is LNHDA and CDR2 is SQIVND in the germline V gene (reference sequence). CDR3 size: 13 residues. CDR3 loop: CASSFDTNYGYTF. The CDR3 nucleotides read TGTGCCAGTAGTTTCGACACCAACTATGGCTACACCTTC.

V usage is TRBV6-1 and J usage is TRBJ1-2; possible D gene TRBD1, 5 bases. The CDR3 is 16 amino acids. Germline CDR1 MNHNS, CDR2 SASEGT. The V end was cut by 1 base, the J end by 1 base, with 13 bases between. This CDR3 is CASSEEQGANNYGYTF. The CDR3 DNA sequence: TGTGCCAGCAGTGAAGAGCAGGGCGCCAATAACTATGGCTACACCTTC.